These 15 T cell receptor beta chains came from one sample sequenced in a study of blood T cell repertoires in COVID-19. Libraries were prepared by immunoSEQ multiplex PCR; TCRdb keeps only in-frame clonotypes and omits some of them. The profile covers 60,000 to 80,000 clones, with 65% to 85% appearing a single time and approximately 3.8% taken by the ten largest. Sequencing input: PBMCs or T cells enriched from blood (not recorded which). The origin of the receptors is a woman aged 35 to 49 with acute COVID-19.

The chain carries TRBV5-1 and TRBJ1-3; no definite D call. Deletions cut 0 bases from V and 4 bases from J, with 8 bases between. This CDR3 is built from 14 residues. Germline V CDR1 and CDR2: SGHRS, YFSETQ. Here the CDR3 DNA reads TGCGCCAGCAGCTTGGACTCGAGGGGAAACACCATATATTTT. Translation: CASSLDSRGNTIYF.

The chain recombines TRBV2 with TRBJ2-3; 8 positions match TRBD2. J gave up 3 bases and V 11 bases, and 7 bases lay outside the gene matches. The germline gives CDR1 SNHLY, CDR2 FYNNEI. This CDR3 region has 13 residues. The CDR3 loop reads CAGGLAGTDTQYF. CDR3 sequence (DNA): TGTGCCGGAGGACTAGCAGGTACAGATACGCAGTATTTT.

The chain couples TRBV2 to TRBJ1-1; no clear D gene. Germline loops: CDR1 SNHLY, CDR2 FYNNEI. V lost 7 bases and J 4 bases, leaving 13 bases between the germline ends. The CDR3 consists of 13 residues. The chain's CDR3 is CASNPFSGTEAFF. Written as DNA, the CDR3 is TGTGCCAGCAACCCTTTTTCGGGCACTGAAGCTTTCTTT.

This sequence joins TRBV7-9 and TRBJ1-4; 9 bases align to TRBD1. CDR1 is SEHNR and CDR2 is FQNEAQ in the germline V gene (reference sequence). After removal of 2 bases from V and 0 bases from J, the junction contained 1 base not matched to a gene. The CDR3 has 16 amino acids. The CDR3 is CASSLRQGATNEKLFF. The CDR3 DNA follows: TGTGCCAGCAGCTTACGACAGGGGGCAACTAATGAAAAACTGTTTTTT.

The V and J genes are TRBV19 and TRBJ2-5, with unresolved D. Trimming left V 3 bases short and J 0 bases short, with 5 bases between. CDR1 and CDR2 from the germline V gene are LNHDA and SQIVND (reference sequence). The CDR3 totals 13 residues. CDR3 sequence (DNA): TGTGCCAGTAGTATCAGGCACCAAGAGACCCAGTACTTC. Encoded protein: CASSIRHQETQYF.

This chain uses TRBV27 with TRBJ1-6; a weak D match, TRBD1 (6 bases). CDR1 and CDR2 (germline): MNHEY, SMNVEV (reference sequence). V was shortened by 2 bases and J by 0 bases, with 11 bases between the two germline ends. This CDR3 is 17 amino acids long. CDR3: CASSLGQGFSYNSPLHF. DNA for the CDR3: TGTGCCAGCAGTTTAGGGCAGGGGTTCTCCTATAATTCACCCCTCCACTTT.

The V and J genes are TRBV15 and TRBJ1-3; weak D call: TRBD1 (6 bases). CDR1 and CDR2 from the germline V gene are LNHNV and YYDKDF (reference sequence). V was pared by 0 bases and J by 4 bases, with 10 bases between. The CDR3 is 15 amino acids. The chain's CDR3 is CATSRDPGEGNTIYF. CDR3 DNA: TGTGCCACCAGCAGAGATCCAGGGGAGGGAAACACCATATATTTT.

The V call is TRBV11-3, the J call TRBJ2-2; TRBD1 is a possible D gene (6 bases). The CDR3 is 16 amino acids. The germline gives CDR1 SGHNT, CDR2 YENEEA. The V and J ends lost 1 base and 2 bases respectively, with 11 bases between them. CDR3: CASSLGQGRNTGELFF. Written as DNA, the CDR3 is TGTGCCAGCAGCTTAGGGCAGGGGCGAAACACCGGGGAGCTGTTTTTT.

This sequence joins TRBV7-9 and TRBJ2-5, with D possibly matching TRBD2 (6 bases). CDR1 and CDR2 from the germline V gene are SEHNR and FQNEAQ (reference sequence). Deletions cut 5 bases from V and 0 bases from J, with 13 bases between. This CDR3 is 15 amino acids long. The CDR3 nucleotides read TGTGCCAGCAGCCCGCGGGACGCATACCAAGAGACCCAGTACTTC. Translating gives CASSPRDAYQETQYF.

The chain uses TRBV6-5 and TRBJ2-5; no definite D call. Germline CDR1 MNHEY, CDR2 SVGAGI. V dropped 7 bases and J dropped 2 bases, with 11 bases sitting between them. The CDR3 runs 13 residues. The DNA of the CDR3 is TGTGCCAGCAACCCCCACAATCAAGAGACCCAGTACTTC. It is translated as CASNPHNQETQYF.

The J gene is TRBJ2-2, the V gene TRBV6-2 or TRBV6-3; TRBD2 is a possible D gene (6 bases). CDR3 length: 14 amino acids. Germline lookup yields CDR1 MNHEY and CDR2 SVGEGT. Trimming pared 3 bases from V and 6 bases from J, leaving 11 bases between. CDR3 coding DNA: TGTGCCAGCAGTTATTTTGCGGGGTCCGGGGAGCTGTTTTTT. Amino acid sequence: CASSYFAGSGELFF.

V is TRBV7-9 and J is TRBJ2-1; no firm D call. Trimming cost V 3 bases and J 8 bases, with 8 bases left between them. Germline-derived CDR1 and CDR2 are SEHNR and FQNEAQ (reference sequence). This CDR3 has 12 amino acids. The CDR3 coding sequence is TGTGCCAGCAGCTTGGCGGCCGATGAGCAGTTCTTC. This gives the protein CASSLAADEQFF. The whole variable domain, remainder taken from reference TRBV7-9 and TRBJ2-1, is DTGVSQNPRHKITKRGQNVTFRCDPISEHNRLYWYRQTLGQGPEFLTYFQNEAQLEKSRLLSDRFSAERPKGSFSTLEIQRTEQGDSAMYLCASSLAADEQFFGPGTRLTVL.

The chain employs TRBV15 and TRBJ2-2, with 9 bases that match TRBD1. The CDR3 runs to 18 residues. J lost 3 bases, V lost 11 bases, and 19 bases had no gene match. Looked up from germline, CDR1 is LNHNV and CDR2 is YYDKDF (reference sequence). CDR3 DNA sequence: TGTGCCGTACCCTCCGGGACAGGGACCCTTCGGGACACCGGGGAGCTGTTTTTT. Protein product: CAVPSGTGTLRDTGELFF.

The genes are TRBV29-1 and TRBJ1-1; 8 positions match TRBD1. Germline CDR1 SQVTM, CDR2 ANQGSEA. V gave up 8 bases and J gave up 4 bases; unmatched junction bases: 6. The CDR3 has 12 amino acids. CDR3 nucleotide sequence: TGCAGCATACCAGGACAGGGCACTGAAGCTTTCTTT. This codes for CSIPGQGTEAFF.

The rearrangement links TRBV27 to TRBJ1-1; TRBD1 agrees at 8 bases. V shed 2 bases, J shed 4 bases, and the junction held 3 bases outside the gene matches. Germline CDR1 and CDR2: MNHEY and SMNVEV (reference sequence). This CDR3 has 14 amino acids. CDR3 in DNA: TGTGCCAGCAGTTTACTGGGGACAGGCACTGAAGCTTTCTTT. This translates into CASSLLGTGTEAFF.